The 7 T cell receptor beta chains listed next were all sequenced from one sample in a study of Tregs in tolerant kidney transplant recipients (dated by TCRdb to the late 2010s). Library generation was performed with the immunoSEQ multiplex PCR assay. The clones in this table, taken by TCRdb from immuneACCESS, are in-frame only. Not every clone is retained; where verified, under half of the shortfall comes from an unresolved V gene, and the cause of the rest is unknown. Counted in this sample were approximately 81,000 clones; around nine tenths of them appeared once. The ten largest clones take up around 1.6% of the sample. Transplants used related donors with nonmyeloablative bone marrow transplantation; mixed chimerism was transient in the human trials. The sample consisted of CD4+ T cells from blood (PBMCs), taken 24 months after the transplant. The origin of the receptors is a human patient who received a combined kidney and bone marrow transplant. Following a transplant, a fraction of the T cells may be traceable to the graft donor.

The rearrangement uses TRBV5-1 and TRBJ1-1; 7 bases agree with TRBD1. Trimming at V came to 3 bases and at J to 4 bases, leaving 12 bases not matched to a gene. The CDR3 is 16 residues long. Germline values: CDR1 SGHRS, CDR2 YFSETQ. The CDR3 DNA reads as TGCGCCAGCAGCTCCGACAGGGCGGTATTTAGCACTGAAGCTTTCTTT. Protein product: CASSSDRAVFSTEAFF.

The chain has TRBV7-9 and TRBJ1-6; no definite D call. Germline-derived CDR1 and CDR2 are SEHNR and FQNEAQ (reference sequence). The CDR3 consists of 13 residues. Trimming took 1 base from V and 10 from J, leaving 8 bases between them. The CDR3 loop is CASSLDQVSPLHF. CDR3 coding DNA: TGTGCCAGCAGCTTAGACCAGGTCTCACCCCTCCACTTT.

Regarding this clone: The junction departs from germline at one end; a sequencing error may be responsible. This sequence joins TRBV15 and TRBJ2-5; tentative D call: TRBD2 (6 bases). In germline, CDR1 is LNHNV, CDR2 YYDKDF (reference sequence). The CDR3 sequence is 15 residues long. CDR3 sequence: CATRRGLATWETQYF. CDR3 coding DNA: TGTGCCACCAGAAGAGGTCTAGCGACATGGGAGACCCAGTACTTC.

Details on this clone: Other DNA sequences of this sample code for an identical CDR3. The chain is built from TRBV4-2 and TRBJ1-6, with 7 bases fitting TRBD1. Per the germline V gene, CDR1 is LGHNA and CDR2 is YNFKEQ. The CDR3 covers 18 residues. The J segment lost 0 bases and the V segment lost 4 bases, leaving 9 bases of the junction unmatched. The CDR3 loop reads CASSPQPGQSSYNSPLHF. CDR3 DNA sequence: TGTGCCAGCAGCCCTCAACCGGGACAGAGCTCCTATAATTCACCCCTCCACTTT.

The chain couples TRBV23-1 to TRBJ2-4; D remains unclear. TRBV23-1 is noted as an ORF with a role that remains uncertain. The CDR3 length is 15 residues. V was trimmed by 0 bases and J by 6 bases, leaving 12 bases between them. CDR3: CASSQSWRSINIQYF. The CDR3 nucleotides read TGCGCCAGCAGTCAATCGTGGAGATCTATAAACATTCAGTACTTC.

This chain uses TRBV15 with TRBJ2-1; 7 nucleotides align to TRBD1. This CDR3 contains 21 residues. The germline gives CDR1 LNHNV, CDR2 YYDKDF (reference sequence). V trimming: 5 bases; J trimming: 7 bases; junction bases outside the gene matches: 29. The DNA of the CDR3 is TGTGCCACCAGCTCCAGGAGGTTTACAGGGGTAGTGGATGACTGGGTGAATGAGCAGTTCTTC. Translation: CATSSRRFTGVVDDWVNEQFF.

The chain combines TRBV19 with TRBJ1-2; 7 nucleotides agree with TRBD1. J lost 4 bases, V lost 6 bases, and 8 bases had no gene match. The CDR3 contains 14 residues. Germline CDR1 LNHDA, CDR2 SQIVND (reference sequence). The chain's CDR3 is CASRGQPDFYGYTF. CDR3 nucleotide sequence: TGTGCCAGTAGGGGACAGCCAGACTTCTATGGCTACACCTTC.